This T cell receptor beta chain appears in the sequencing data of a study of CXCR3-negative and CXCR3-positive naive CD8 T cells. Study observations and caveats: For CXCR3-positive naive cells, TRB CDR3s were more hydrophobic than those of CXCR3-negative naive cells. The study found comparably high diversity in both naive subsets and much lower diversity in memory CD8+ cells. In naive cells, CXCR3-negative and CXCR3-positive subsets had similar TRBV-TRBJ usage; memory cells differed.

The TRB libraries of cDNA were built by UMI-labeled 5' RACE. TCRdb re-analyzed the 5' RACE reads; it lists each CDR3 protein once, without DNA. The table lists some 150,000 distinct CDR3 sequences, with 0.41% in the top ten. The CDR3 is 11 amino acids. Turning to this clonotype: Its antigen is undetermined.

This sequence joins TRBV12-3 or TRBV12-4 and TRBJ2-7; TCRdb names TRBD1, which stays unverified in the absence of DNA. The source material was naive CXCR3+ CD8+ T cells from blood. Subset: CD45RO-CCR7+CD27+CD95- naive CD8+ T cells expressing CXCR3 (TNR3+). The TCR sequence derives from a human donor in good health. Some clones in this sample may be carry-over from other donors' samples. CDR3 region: CASSWERVQYF.